This T cell receptor (beta chain) stems from a study of memory CD4+ T cells and cytomegalovirus serostatus. Clones were read by immunoSEQ multiplex PCR, and TCRdb kept only the in-frame ones, dropping some. Among some 44,000 clones listed, around four fifths were seen once. Single viable CD3+CD4+CD8-CD45RO+ cells were sorted as the memory CD4+ T cells. Serostatus was set by detecting CMV pp150, pp28, p38, p52 IgG. This receptor was obtained from an adult in good health and CMV-seronegative. The sequencing sample was made of memory CD4+ T cells from blood.

DNA for the CDR3: TGTGCCTGGAGAACCTTCGGGACAGCGGACCCCAAAAACATTCAGTACTTC. Encoded protein: CAWRTFGTADPKNIQYF. The chain couples TRBV30 to TRBJ2-4, with 7 nucleotides matching TRBD1. Germline CDR1 GTSNPN, CDR2 SVGIG (reference sequence). Germline trimming cut 3 bases from V and 2 bases from J; bases unmatched to any gene: 13. The CDR3 spans 17 residues.